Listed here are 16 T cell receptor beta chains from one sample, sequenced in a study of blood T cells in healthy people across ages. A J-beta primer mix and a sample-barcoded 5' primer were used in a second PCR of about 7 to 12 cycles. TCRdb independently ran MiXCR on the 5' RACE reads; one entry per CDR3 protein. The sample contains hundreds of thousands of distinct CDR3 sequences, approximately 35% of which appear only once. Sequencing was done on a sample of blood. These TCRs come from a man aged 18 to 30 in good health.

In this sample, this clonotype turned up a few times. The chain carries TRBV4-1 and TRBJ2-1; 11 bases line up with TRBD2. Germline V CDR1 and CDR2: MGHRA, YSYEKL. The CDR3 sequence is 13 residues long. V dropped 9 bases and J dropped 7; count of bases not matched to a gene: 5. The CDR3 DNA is TGCGCCAGTCTAGCGGGGGGAGGAAATGAGCAGTTCTTC. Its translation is CASLAGGGNEQFF.

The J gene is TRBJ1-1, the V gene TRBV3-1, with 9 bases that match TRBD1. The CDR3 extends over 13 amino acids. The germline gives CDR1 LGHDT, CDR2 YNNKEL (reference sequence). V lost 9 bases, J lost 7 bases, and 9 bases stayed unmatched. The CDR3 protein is CARSERTGDEAFF. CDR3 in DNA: TGTGCCAGAAGCGAACGGACAGGGGATGAAGCTTTCTTT.

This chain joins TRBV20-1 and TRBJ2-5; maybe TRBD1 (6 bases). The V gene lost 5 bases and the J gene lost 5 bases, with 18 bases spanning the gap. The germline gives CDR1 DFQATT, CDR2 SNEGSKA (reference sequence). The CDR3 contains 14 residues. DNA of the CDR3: TGCAGTGCTCCTCGGACAGCCTTCAGCGAGACCCAGTACTTC. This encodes CSAPRTAFSETQYF.

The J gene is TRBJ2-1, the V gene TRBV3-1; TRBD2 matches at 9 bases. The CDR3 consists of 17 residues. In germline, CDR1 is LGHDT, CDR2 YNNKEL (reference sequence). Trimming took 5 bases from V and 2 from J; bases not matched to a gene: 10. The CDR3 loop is CASSGASGVAAYNEQFF. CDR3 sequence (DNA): TGTGCCAGCAGCGGGGCTAGCGGGGTTGCTGCCTACAATGAGCAGTTCTTC.

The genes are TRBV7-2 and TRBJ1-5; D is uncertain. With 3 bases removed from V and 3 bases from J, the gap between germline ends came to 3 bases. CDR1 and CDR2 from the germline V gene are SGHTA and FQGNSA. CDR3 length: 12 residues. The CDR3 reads CASSLFNQPQHF. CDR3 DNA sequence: TGTGCCAGCAGCTTGTTCAATCAGCCCCAGCATTTT.

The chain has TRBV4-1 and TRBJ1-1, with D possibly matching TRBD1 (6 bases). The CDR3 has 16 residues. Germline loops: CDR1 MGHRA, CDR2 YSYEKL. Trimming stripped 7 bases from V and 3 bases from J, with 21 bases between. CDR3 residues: CASIPLQGPGDTEAFF. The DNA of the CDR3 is TGCGCCAGCATCCCCCTACAGGGCCCGGGGGACACTGAAGCTTTCTTT.

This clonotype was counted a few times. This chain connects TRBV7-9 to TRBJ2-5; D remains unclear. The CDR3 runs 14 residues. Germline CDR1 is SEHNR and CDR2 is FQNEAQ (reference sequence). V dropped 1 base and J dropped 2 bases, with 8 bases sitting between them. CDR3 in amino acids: CASSLVQEQETQYF. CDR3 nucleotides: TGTGCCAGCAGCTTAGTCCAGGAGCAAGAGACCCAGTACTTC.

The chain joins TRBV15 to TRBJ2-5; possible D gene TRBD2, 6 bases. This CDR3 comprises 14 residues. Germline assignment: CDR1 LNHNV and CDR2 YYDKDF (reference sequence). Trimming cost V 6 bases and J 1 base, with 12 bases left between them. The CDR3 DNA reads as TGTGCCACCAGAGAACGGGGGTCCCAAGAGACCCAGTACTTC. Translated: CATRERGSQETQYF.

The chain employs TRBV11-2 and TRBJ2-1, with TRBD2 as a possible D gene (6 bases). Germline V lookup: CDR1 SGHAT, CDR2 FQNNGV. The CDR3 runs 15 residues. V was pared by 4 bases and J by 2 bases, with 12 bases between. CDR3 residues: CASSSRDPTYNEQFF. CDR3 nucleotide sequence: TGTGCCAGCAGCTCGCGGGACCCGACCTACAATGAGCAGTTCTTC.

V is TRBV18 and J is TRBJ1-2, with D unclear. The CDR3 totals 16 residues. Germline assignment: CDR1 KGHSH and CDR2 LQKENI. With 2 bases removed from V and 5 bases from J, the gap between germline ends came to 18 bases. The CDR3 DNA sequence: TGTGCCAGCTCACCAGAGTTTCGGTGGGAGGCGTATGGCTACACCTTC. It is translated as CASSPEFRWEAYGYTF.

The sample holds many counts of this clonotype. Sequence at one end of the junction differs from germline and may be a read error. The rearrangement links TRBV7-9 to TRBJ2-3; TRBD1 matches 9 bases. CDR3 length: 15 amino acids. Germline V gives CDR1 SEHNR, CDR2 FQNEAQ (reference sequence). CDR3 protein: CASSLGQGFTDTQYF. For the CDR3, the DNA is TGCGCCAGCAGCTTGGGACAGGGATTCACAGATACGCAGTATTTT.

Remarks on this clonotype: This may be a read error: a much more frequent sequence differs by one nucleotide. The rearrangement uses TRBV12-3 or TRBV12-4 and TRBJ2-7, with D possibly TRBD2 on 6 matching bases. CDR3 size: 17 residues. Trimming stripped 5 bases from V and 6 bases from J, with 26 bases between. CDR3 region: CASSLHTTARFGSEQYF. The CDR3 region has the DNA TGTGCCAGCAGTCTCCATACAACAGCAAGGTTCGGGAGCGAGCAGTACTTC.

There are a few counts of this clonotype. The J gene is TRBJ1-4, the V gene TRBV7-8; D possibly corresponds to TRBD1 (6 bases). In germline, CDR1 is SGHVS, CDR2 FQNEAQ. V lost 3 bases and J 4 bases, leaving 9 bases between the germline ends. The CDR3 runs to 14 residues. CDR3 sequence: CASSFGQHNEKLFF. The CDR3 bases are TGTGCCAGCAGCTTTGGACAGCATAATGAAAAACTGTTTTTT.

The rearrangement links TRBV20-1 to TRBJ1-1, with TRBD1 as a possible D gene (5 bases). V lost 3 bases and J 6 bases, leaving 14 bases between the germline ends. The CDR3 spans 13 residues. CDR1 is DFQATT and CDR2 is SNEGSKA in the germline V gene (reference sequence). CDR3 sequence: CSARRGSDAEAFF. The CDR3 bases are TGCAGTGCTAGGCGGGGGAGTGACGCTGAAGCTTTCTTT.

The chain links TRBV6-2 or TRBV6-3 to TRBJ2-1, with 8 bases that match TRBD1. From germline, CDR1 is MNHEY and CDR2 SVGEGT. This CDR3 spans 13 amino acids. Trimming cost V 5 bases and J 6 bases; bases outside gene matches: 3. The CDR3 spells CASSDTGGNEQFF. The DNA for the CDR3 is TGTGCCAGCAGTGATACAGGGGGCAATGAGCAGTTCTTC.

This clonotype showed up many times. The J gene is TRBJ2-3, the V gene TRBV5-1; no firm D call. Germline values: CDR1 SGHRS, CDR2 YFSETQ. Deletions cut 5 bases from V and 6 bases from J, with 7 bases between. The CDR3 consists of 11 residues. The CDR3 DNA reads TGCGCCAGCAGGAATGATGATACGCAGTATTTT. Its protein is CASRNDDTQYF.